One T cell receptor beta chain is described in this entry. What it binds is unknown. Libraries were prepared by immunoSEQ multiplex PCR; TCRdb keeps only in-frame clonotypes and omits some of them. Among 110,000 or so clones listed, about 85% were seen once. The V end was cut by 6 bases, the J end by 4 bases, with 7 bases between. Germline loops: CDR1 LGHNT, CDR2 FRNRAP. The CDR3 is 12 amino acids. The record originates from a study of cytomegalovirus exposure and HLA in healthy donors. Study-wide results and limits: CMV antigen specificity was confirmed in vitro for three CMV-associated chains. Associated with cytomegalovirus, according to the listing, were 150 to 200 TCR beta chains.

J is TRBJ2-1 and V is TRBV12-5, with D unresolved. Specimen: PBMCs. The source of this sequence is a young woman in good health and CMV-seropositive. The CDR3 DNA sequence: TGTGCTAGTGGCCTACAGTACAATGAGCAGTTCTTC. It codes for CASGLQYNEQFF.